The next 2 T cell receptor beta chains were all read from a single sample in a study of T cell responses to AZD1222 COVID-19 vaccine. Using immunoSEQ multiplex PCR, the repertoire was profiled, and TCRdb retains in-frame clones only, with some absent. The sample includes roughly 140,000 clones, about 92% of them seen just once. The specimen comprised peripheral blood, sampled 28 days after the second AZD1222 dose. The source is an adult who received the AZD1222 COVID-19 vaccine.

The V gene is TRBV19, the J gene TRBJ1-1; the D is unclear. Germline CDR1 reads LNHDA; CDR2 reads SQIVND (reference sequence). The CDR3 spans 14 residues. Trimming removed 4 bases from V and 7 bases from J, with 16 bases in between. DNA of the CDR3: TGTGCCAGTAGTACGCCCCTCCGGGTGAATGAAGCTTTCTTT. The encoded protein is CASSTPLRVNEAFF.

The V gene is TRBV4-1, the J gene TRBJ2-5, with 13 positions matching TRBD2. J gave up 4 bases and V 3 bases, and 11 bases lay outside the gene matches. CDR3 length: 18 amino acids. Germline assignment: CDR1 MGHRA and CDR2 YSYEKL. CDR3 amino acids: CASSQGLTSGRAIETQYF. As DNA, the CDR3 is TGCGCCAGCAGCCAGGGACTTACTAGCGGGAGGGCTATAGAGACCCAGTACTTC.